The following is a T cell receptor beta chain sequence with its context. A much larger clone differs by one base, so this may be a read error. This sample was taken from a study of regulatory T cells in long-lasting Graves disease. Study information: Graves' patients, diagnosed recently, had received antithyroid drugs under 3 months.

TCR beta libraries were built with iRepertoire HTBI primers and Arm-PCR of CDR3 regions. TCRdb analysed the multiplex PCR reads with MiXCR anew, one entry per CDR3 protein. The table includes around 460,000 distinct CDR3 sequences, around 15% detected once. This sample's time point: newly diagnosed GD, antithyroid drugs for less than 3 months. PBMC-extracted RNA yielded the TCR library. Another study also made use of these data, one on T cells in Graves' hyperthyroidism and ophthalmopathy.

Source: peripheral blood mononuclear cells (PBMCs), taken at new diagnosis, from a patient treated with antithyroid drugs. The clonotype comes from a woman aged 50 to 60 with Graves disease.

The CDR3 spells CASSPRSVGSNNEQFF. The CDR3 nucleotides read TGTGCCAGCAGTCCCCGTAGTGTAGGGAGTAACAATGAGCAGTTCTTC. The rearrangement links TRBV27 to TRBJ2-1; weak D call: TRBD2 (5 bases). This CDR3 region has 16 residues. V lost 5 bases and J lost 5, with 19 bases in between. CDR1 is MNHEY and CDR2 is SMNVEV in the germline V gene (reference sequence).